This T cell receptor beta chain was documented in a study of T cell changes during pregnancy in multiple sclerosis. Generated by immunoSEQ multiplex PCR, the TCRdb table keeps only in-frame clones and is missing some. The table lists around 130,000 clones, about 95% of them singletons. There are 15 residues in the CDR3. Trimming left V 7 bases short and J 4 bases short, with 16 bases between. The germline V gene has CDR1 SNHLY and CDR2 FYNNEI. The rearrangement uses TRBV2 and TRBJ2-2; D gene uncertain. The sequencing here drew on peripheral blood, taken after pregnancy. The sequence derives from a female donor with multiple sclerosis, enrolled in a pregnancy study. CDR3 DNA sequence: TGTGCCAGCAAGCTCGACCGTCGCGGCACCGGGGAGCTGTTTTTT. It translates to CASKLDRRGTGELFF.